One sample yielded the 26 T cell receptor beta chains listed below, sequenced in a study of CD8+CD57+ T cells in acquired aplastic anemia. CD8+CD57+ cell expansion, shown by flow cytometry, had occurred in the patients selected for sequencing. TCR beta VDJ combinations and CDR3 sequences were profiled from genomic DNA. From the reads, TCRdb called clonotypes with MiXCR, one entry per CDR3 protein. The top ten clones hold around 20% of a sample with around 200,000 distinct CDR3 sequences, roughly 53% of them seen once. Sequencing used sorted CD4+, CD8+, or CD8+CD57+ T cells (not recorded which) from PBMCs. The receptor set was obtained from a human donor with aplastic anemia.

This chain joins TRBV24-1 and TRBJ1-1; D possibly corresponds to TRBD1 (6 bases). The CDR3 loop spans 16 amino acids. CDR1 KGHDR and CDR2 SFDVKD come from the germline V gene. V lost 5 bases, J lost 0 bases, and 15 bases lay in between. The CDR3 bases are TGTGCCACCAGTGCTAGGGGGTGGACAATGAACACTGAAGCTTTCTTT. Translating gives CATSARGWTMNTEAFF.

The chain has TRBV2 and TRBJ1-5, with D possibly matching TRBD1 (5 bases). V lost 5 bases and J lost 3, with 23 bases in between. The CDR3 has 18 amino acids. Germline-derived CDR1 and CDR2 are SNHLY and FYNNEI. CDR3 residues: CASSYPSGGGVDNQPQHF. Here the CDR3 DNA reads TGTGCCAGCAGTTACCCCTCGGGGGGAGGGGTGGACAATCAGCCCCAGCATTTT.

This clonotype was counted only a few times. The chain uses TRBV20-1 and TRBJ2-3; 10 positions match TRBD1. V trimming: 1 base; J trimming: 4 bases; junction bases outside the gene matches: 5. Germline V gene lookup returns CDR1 DFQATT and CDR2 SNEGSKA (reference sequence). The CDR3 covers 15 residues. For the CDR3, the DNA is TGCAGTGCTAGAGCTGGGACAGGGGTCCCAGATACGCAGTATTTT. This encodes CSARAGTGVPDTQYF.

The J gene is TRBJ2-3, the V gene TRBV20-1; 9 positions match TRBD2. This CDR3 comprises 16 residues. Unmatched junction bases numbered 12, after V lost 6 bases and J lost 2 bases. The germline gives CDR1 DFQATT, CDR2 SNEGSKA (reference sequence). DNA of the CDR3: TGCAGTGCCGCTATCCCGGGACTAGCATTCACAGATACGCAGTATTTT. It translates to CSAAIPGLAFTDTQYF.

The chain joins TRBV7-6 to TRBJ1-2; 7 nucleotides match TRBD1. Unmatched junction bases numbered 15, after V lost 3 bases and J lost 5 bases. The germline CDR1 and CDR2 sequences are SGHVS and FNYEAQ. The CDR3 is 17 amino acids. CDR3 loop: CASSFPRQGDLVYGYTF. CDR3 DNA: TGTGCCAGCAGCTTCCCACGACAGGGTGATTTAGTTTATGGCTACACCTTC.

The chain is built from TRBV7-3 and TRBJ2-1; 12 positions agree with TRBD2. J was trimmed by 9 bases and V by 0 bases; bases with no gene match: 6. Germline V gene sequence: CDR1 SGHTA, CDR2 FQGTGA. The CDR3 contains 16 residues. CDR3: CASSLTRTSGEGEQFF. In DNA, the CDR3 is TGTGCCAGCAGCTTAACTCGGACTAGCGGGGAAGGTGAGCAGTTCTTC.

In regard to this clonotype: The germline gene is not matched at one end of the junction; a read error may be the cause. This rearrangement joins TRBV7-8 to TRBJ2-5; a possible D gene is TRBD1 (6 bases). The CDR3 spans 14 residues. Germline V lookup: CDR1 SGHVS, CDR2 FQNEAQ. CDR3 DNA: TGTGCCAGCAGCAACGGACAGCCCCAAGAGACCCAGTGCTTC. It is translated as CASSNGQPQETQCF.

About this clonotype itself: This clone may be a read error of a much larger clone one base away. This rearrangement joins TRBV5-1 to TRBJ2-2, with 8 bases aligning to TRBD1. In germline, CDR1 is SGHRS, CDR2 YFSETQ. The CDR3 totals 15 residues. This chain's CDR3 is CGSSFGTGNTGELFF. The CDR3 nucleotides read TGCGGCAGCAGCTTCGGGACAGGGAACACCGGGGAGCTGTTTTTT.

This clonotype has ten or more counts. The chain has TRBV2 and TRBJ2-5; 9 bases are shared with TRBD1. CDR3 length: 14 amino acids. V trimming: 5 bases; J trimming: 5 bases; junction bases outside the gene matches: 6. In germline, CDR1 is SNHLY, CDR2 FYNNEI. CDR3 residues: CASSKQGAAETQYF. The DNA of the CDR3 is TGTGCCAGCAGTAAACAGGGGGCAGCGGAGACCCAGTACTTC.

The chain joins TRBV19 to TRBJ1-5, with TRBD1 matching 7 bases. Germline loops: CDR1 LNHDA, CDR2 SQIVND (reference sequence). V gave up 7 bases and J gave up 3 bases; unmatched junction bases: 6. The CDR3 has 14 amino acids. The CDR3 loop is CASTPGQNNQPQHF. The CDR3 region has the DNA TGTGCCAGTACACCGGGACAGAACAATCAGCCCCAGCATTTT.

This chain links TRBV7-3 with TRBJ2-1; maybe TRBD2 (6 bases). CDR3 length: 14 amino acids. Germline CDR1 SGHTA, CDR2 FQGTGA. V dropped 2 bases and J dropped 7 bases, with 12 bases sitting between them. The CDR3 loop is CASSLQLASNEQFF. CDR3 nucleotides: TGTGCCAGCAGCTTACAACTAGCTAGTAATGAGCAGTTCTTC.

The table lists this clonotype with many counts. The V gene is TRBV19, the J gene TRBJ2-1; TRBD1 matches at 8 bases. The CDR3 sequence is 13 residues long. V was clipped by 3 bases and J by 6 bases; unmatched bases: 1. Germline loops: CDR1 LNHDA, CDR2 SQIVND (reference sequence). The CDR3 coding sequence is TGTGCCAGTAGTATGGACAGGGCCAATGAGCAGTTCTTC. It specifies CASSMDRANEQFF. The full variable domain, rest sourced from reference TRBV19 and TRBJ2-1, is DGGITQSPKYLFRKEGQNVTLSCEQNLNHDAMYWYRQDPGQGLRLIYYSQIVNDFQKGDIAEGYSVSREKKESFPLTVTSAQKNPTAFYLCASSMDRANEQFFGPGTRLTVL.

This clonotype was detected only a few times. The V gene is TRBV3-1, the J gene TRBJ2-5; D possibly matches TRBD1 or TRBD2 (5 bases each). Germline CDR1 LGHDT, CDR2 YNNKEL (reference sequence). The CDR3 sequence is 16 residues long. V dropped 4 bases and J dropped 4 bases, with 19 bases sitting between them. The CDR3 is CASSPGTGRWGETQYF. The CDR3 DNA sequence: TGTGCCAGCAGCCCTGGAACGGGACGGTGGGGAGAGACCCAGTACTTC.

This clonotype was counted only a few times. One end of the junction fails to match germline, which may point to a read error. This chain links TRBV5-1 with TRBJ1-6; 9 bases line up with TRBD1. Germline CDR1 SGHRS, CDR2 YFSETQ. The CDR3 spans 14 residues. CDR3 DNA: TGTGCCAGCAGCTTGGGGACAGGGAATTCACCCCTCCACTTT. It yields the protein CASSLGTGNSPLHF.

Ten or more counts support this clonotype. The chain uses TRBV2 and TRBJ2-2; D is uncertain. Per germline, CDR1 SNHLY and CDR2 FYNNEI. This CDR3 has 15 residues. V shed 2 bases and J shed 2 bases, with 9 bases lying between them. CDR3 bases: TGTGCCAGCAGTGAAAGAAGGGAAAACACCGGGGAGCTGTTTTTT. Amino acid sequence: CASSERRENTGELFF.

The chain is built from TRBV20-1 and TRBJ1-1, with a weak D call TRBD1 (5 bases). V lost 0 bases to trimming and J lost 4 bases, with 9 bases between them. The CDR3 length is 13 residues. The germline gives CDR1 DFQATT, CDR2 SNEGSKA (reference sequence). The chain's CDR3 is CSAREGGFTEAFF. DNA for the CDR3: TGCAGTGCTAGAGAGGGGGGTTTCACTGAAGCTTTCTTT.

This sequence joins TRBV29-1 and TRBJ2-7, with D possibly being TRBD1 or TRBD2 (5 bases each). This CDR3 has 14 amino acids. The germline V gene encodes CDR1 SQVTM and CDR2 ANQGSEA. Trimming removed 0 bases from V and 2 bases from J, with 11 bases in between. The CDR3 coding sequence is TGCAGCGTTGAAGATGGGGACCCCCCCTACGAGCAGTACGTC. Encoded protein: CSVEDGDPPYEQYV.

Remarks on this clonotype: At one of its ends the junction is not consistent with the germline gene, which may arise from a read error. The chain is built from TRBV5-1 and TRBJ1-3, with a possible D match to TRBD1 (6 bases). This CDR3 spans 18 amino acids. The V gene's germline CDR1 is SGHRS and CDR2 YFSETQ. The CDR3 protein is CASSSQVGGGRSGNAIYF. Written as DNA, the CDR3 is TGCGCCAGCAGCTCACAAGTGGGGGGCGGCCGCTCTGGAAACGCCATATATTTT.

Remarks on this clonotype: This may be a read error, as it is one base from a much larger clone. The V call is TRBV7-9, the J call TRBJ2-7; 11 nucleotides align to TRBD2. The CDR3 extends over 17 amino acids. V was clipped by 4 bases and J by 7 bases; unmatched bases: 15. The germline V gene has CDR1 SEHNR and CDR2 FQNEAQ (reference sequence). CDR3 region: CASSSRHSGGAYNEQYF. The DNA of the CDR3 is TGTGCCAGCAGCTCCCGTCATAGCGGGGGGGCCTACAATGAGCAGTACTTC.

This clonotype was recorded at least ten times. The chain combines TRBV6-1 with TRBJ1-5; no reliable D call. V gave up 5 bases and J gave up 1 base, with 9 bases separating them. Germline values: CDR1 MNHNS, CDR2 SASEGT. This CDR3 is built from 14 residues. This CDR3 reads CASSPLGSNQPQHF. The CDR3 DNA reads as TGTGCCAGCAGTCCGCTGGGGAGCAATCAGCCCCAGCATTTT.

As for this clonotype: This could be a read error, since a much larger clone is one nucleotide away. V and J are TRBV7-2 and TRBJ1-1; no definite D call. This CDR3 comprises 14 residues. Looked up from germline, CDR1 is SGHTA and CDR2 is FQGNSA. The CDR3 loop reads CASGQGPEITEAFF. The DNA of the CDR3 is TGCGCCAGCGGCCAAGGACCGGAAATCACTGAAGCTTTCTTT.

This clonotype showed up just a few times. Just one base apart from a much larger clone, this may be a read error. The chain employs TRBV11-2 and TRBJ2-1, with 10 nucleotides matching TRBD1. The CDR3 is 15 residues long. Germline values: CDR1 SGHAT, CDR2 FQNNGV. CDR3 nucleotide sequence: TGTGCCAGCAGCTTAGCCGGGACAGGGGTCAATGAGCAGCTCTTC. It encodes CASSLAGTGVNEQLF.

In regard to this clonotype: The junction and the germline gene differ at one end; a read error may be behind it. Here the CDR3 reads CASSRGTRNYGYTF. The CDR3 DNA is TGTGCCAGCAGTAGAGGGACACGTAACTATGGCTACACCTTC. J is TRBJ1-2 and V is TRBV10-3; TRBD1 is a possible D gene (6 bases). CDR1 ENHRY and CDR2 SYGVKD come from the germline V gene. The CDR3 has 14 amino acids.

This clonotype appeared many times. The V call is TRBV2, the J call TRBJ1-1; 9 nucleotides match TRBD1. Germline CDR1 is SNHLY and CDR2 is FYNNEI. The CDR3 covers 16 residues. Trimming removed 7 bases from V and 5 bases from J; junction bases left unmatched: 14. The CDR3 region has the DNA TGTGCCAGCACAGGACAGGGGCTTGGGACGGGGACTGAAGCTTTCTTT. This encodes CASTGQGLGTGTEAFF.

This sequence joins TRBV10-3 and TRBJ2-1, with D hard to call. With 4 bases removed from V and 8 bases from J, the gap between germline ends came to 6 bases. Germline V CDR1 and CDR2: ENHRY, SYGVKD. The CDR3 loop spans 11 amino acids. CDR3: CAISGVDEQFF. The CDR3 coding sequence is TGTGCCATCAGTGGGGTCGATGAGCAGTTCTTC.

This clonotype has ten or more counts. The chain recombines TRBV28 with TRBJ2-1, with D unclear. Germline V gives CDR1 MDHEN, CDR2 SYDVKM. Trimming stripped 2 bases from V and 10 bases from J, with 9 bases between. There are 12 residues in the CDR3. CDR3 residues: CASSLGRLEQFF. In DNA form, the CDR3 reads TGTGCCAGCAGTTTAGGAAGGCTCGAGCAGTTCTTC.